Listed here are 8 T cell receptor beta chains from one sample, sequenced in a study of control samples from healthy donors and cancer patients. Clones were sequenced by immunoSEQ multiplex PCR, and TCRdb holds only the in-frame ones, with some missing. The table has about 2,400 clones, 95% to 98% seen once; the top ten hold roughly 1.8%. Sample: PBMCs. The receptors were sampled from a man between 65 and 85 years old with head and neck cancer.

V is TRBV6-5 and J is TRBJ2-7; 8 nucleotides line up with TRBD1. The CDR3 totals 14 residues. Germline V lookup: CDR1 MNHEY, CDR2 SVGAGI. J was trimmed by 6 bases and V by 7 bases; bases with no gene match: 11. This CDR3 is CASKLNRGSGEQYF. CDR3 nucleotides: TGTGCCAGCAAACTCAACAGGGGGTCCGGCGAGCAGTACTTC.

The V call is TRBV27, the J call TRBJ1-2, with TRBD1 matching 10 bases. Germline V gives CDR1 MNHEY, CDR2 SMNVEV (reference sequence). After removal of 6 bases from V and 4 bases from J, the junction contained 17 bases not matched to a gene. This CDR3 spans 18 amino acids. CDR3 bases: TGTGCCAGCAGCCTGCGGTGGGACGACAGGGGGCATAGCTATGGCTACACCTTC. This codes for CASSLRWDDRGHSYGYTF.

V and J are TRBV7-9 and TRBJ1-2, with TRBD1 matching 8 bases. Germline V gives CDR1 SEHNR, CDR2 FQNEAQ (reference sequence). The CDR3 runs 14 residues. Germline trimming cut 1 base from V and 6 bases from J; bases unmatched to any gene: 4. The CDR3 loop reads CASSLGGTGDGYTF. DNA of the CDR3: TGTGCCAGCAGCTTAGGGGGGACAGGAGATGGCTACACCTTC.

The chain links TRBV19 to TRBJ2-3, with D unresolved. The CDR3 is 12 amino acids. Germline-derived CDR1 and CDR2 are LNHDA and SQIVND (reference sequence). V lost 7 bases to trimming and J lost 4 bases, with 9 bases between them. The CDR3 DNA reads as TGTGCCAGTAACGAGCCCCCAGATACGCAGTATTTT. Protein sequence: CASNEPPDTQYF.

The chain links TRBV19 to TRBJ2-6, with D perhaps TRBD1 or TRBD2 (5 bases each). Trimming pared 5 bases from V and 2 bases from J, leaving 10 bases between. Germline values: CDR1 LNHDA, CDR2 SQIVND (reference sequence). The CDR3 spans 15 residues. CDR3 DNA sequence: TGTGCCAGTAGTGAACTGGGGGCTGGGGCCAACGTCCTGACTTTC. Translation: CASSELGAGANVLTF. Full variable domain (rest looked up from reference TRBV19 and TRBJ2-6): DGGITQSPKYLFRKEGQNVTLSCEQNLNHDAMYWYRQDPGQGLRLIYYSQIVNDFQKGDIAEGYSVSREKKESFPLTVTSAQKNPTAFYLCASSELGAGANVLTFGAGSRLTVL.

This clone appeared a single time. The chain employs TRBV4-1 and TRBJ2-3; D gene unclear. Germline V gene data show CDR1 as MGHRA and CDR2 as YSYEKL. This CDR3 is 17 amino acids long. Between the trimmed V and J ends, which lost 4 bases and 1 base, there was a span of 18 bases. The CDR3 nucleotides read TGCGCCAGCAGCCCTTTAATCTCGGCTTCGGGCACAGATACGCAGTATTTT. Amino acid sequence: CASSPLISASGTDTQYF.

This chain joins TRBV6-5 and TRBJ2-1, with TRBD1 identical over 9 bases. The germline V gene has CDR1 MNHEY and CDR2 SVGAGI. The CDR3 totals 14 residues. The J segment lost 8 bases and the V segment lost 2 bases, leaving 4 bases of the junction unmatched. The CDR3 sequence: CASSYRTGADEQFF. The DNA of the CDR3 is TGTGCCAGCAGTTACAGGACAGGGGCCGATGAGCAGTTCTTC.

The rearrangement joins TRBV4-2 to TRBJ2-5, with TRBD2 as a possible D gene (7 bases). Trimming cost V 1 base and J 0 bases, with 15 bases left between them. Germline values: CDR1 LGHNA, CDR2 YNFKEQ. CDR3 length: 17 residues. Here the CDR3 DNA reads TGTGCCAGCAGCCAAGCTAGGGTGGGGGGGCACCAAGAGACCCAGTACTTC. Translated: CASSQARVGGHQETQYF.